The 23 T cell receptor beta chains listed next were all sequenced from one sample in a study of beta chain features in type 1 diabetes. Broader study findings: Type 1 diabetes patients had TCRB CDR3s that were shorter (moderately but significantly so) in all four CD4+ subsets.

The antigens for these receptors are not known. The sequenced template was cDNA made from the entire isolated RNA. Method: immunoSEQ multiplex PCR; TCRdb's copy keeps in-frame clones and lacks some. The data show fewer than 45,000 clones, approximately 61% seen once. Material for sequencing was Tregs from blood. Receptors were obtained from a man aged 25 to 40 with type 1 diabetes. Some clones in this sample may be carry-over from other donors' samples.

V is TRBV11-2 and J is TRBJ2-3; TRBD1 matches 7 bases. V lost 3 bases, J lost 6 bases, and 9 bases stayed unmatched. CDR1 is SGHAT and CDR2 is FQNNGV in the germline V gene. The CDR3 extends over 15 amino acids. CDR3 coding DNA: TGTGCCAGCAGCTTCCCGACAGGGTACTGGGATACGCAGTATTTT. The encoded protein is CASSFPTGYWDTQYF.

Sample share makes this clone medium-sized. The chain combines TRBV28 with TRBJ1-1; no firm D call. Germline-derived CDR1 and CDR2 are MDHEN and SYDVKM. The CDR3 is made up of 11 amino acids. Trimming pared 5 bases from V and 5 bases from J, leaving 6 bases between. CDR3 in DNA: TGTGCCAGCAGTCTTTCTACTGAAGCTTTCTTT. Translated, it gives CASSLSTEAFF.

This clone was seen a single time. The chain carries TRBV5-6 and TRBJ2-3, with D possibly being TRBD2 (5 bases). Germline V gives CDR1 SGHDT, CDR2 YYEEEE. This CDR3 comprises 17 residues. Trimming removed 4 bases from V and 5 bases from J, with 23 bases in between. CDR3 in amino acids: CASSHTMGADYGDTQYF. DNA for the CDR3: TGTGCCAGCAGCCACACGATGGGAGCGGATTACGGAGATACGCAGTATTTT.

The V call is TRBV5-1, the J call TRBJ2-1, with 8 bases fitting TRBD1. Germline CDR1 and CDR2: SGHRS and YFSETQ. The J segment lost 6 bases and the V segment lost 0 bases, leaving 2 bases of the junction unmatched. The CDR3 consists of 14 residues. For the CDR3, the DNA is TGCGCCAGCAGCTTGGGGACAGGGCTCAATGAGCAGTTCTTC. It encodes CASSLGTGLNEQFF.

V gene TRBV4-1 combines with J gene TRBJ1-1; 7 bases align to TRBD1. The CDR3 is 13 residues long. Germline CDR1 reads MGHRA; CDR2 reads YSYEKL. V gave up 10 bases and J gave up 5 bases; unmatched junction bases: 10. The CDR3 DNA is TGCGCCACCAAGTTCCAGGGGGGAACTGAAGCTTTCTTT. Residues: CATKFQGGTEAFF.

This clone was recorded once. The chain has TRBV7-9 and TRBJ1-1, with a possible D match to TRBD1 (6 bases). Trimming left V 3 bases short and J 1 base short, with 12 bases between. This CDR3 spans 15 amino acids. The germline CDR1 and CDR2 sequences are SEHNR and FQNEAQ (reference sequence). CDR3 loop: CASSLTGHRNTEAFF. The CDR3 DNA sequence: TGTGCCAGCAGCTTGACAGGTCATAGGAACACTGAAGCTTTCTTT.

The V call is TRBV7-9, the J call TRBJ1-2, with D hard to call. This CDR3 is built from 14 residues. Trimming left V 1 base short and J 6 bases short, with 12 bases between. From germline, CDR1 is SEHNR and CDR2 FQNEAQ (reference sequence). Written as DNA, the CDR3 is TGTGCCAGCAGCTTAGTCGCTCGGGTGGATGGCTACACCTTC. It is translated as CASSLVARVDGYTF.

The chain recombines TRBV18 with TRBJ1-4; D unresolved. Germline V gene data show CDR1 as KGHSH and CDR2 as LQKENI. V was pared by 3 bases and J by 0 bases, with 8 bases between. This CDR3 comprises 15 residues. The CDR3 nucleotides are TGTGCCAGCTCACCCCGGAGTACAACTAATGAAAAACTGTTTTTT. Translating it yields CASSPRSTTNEKLFF.

This clone was seen a few times. V gene TRBV7-2 combines with J gene TRBJ2-6; TRBD2 aligns across 11 bases. J lost 1 base, V lost 5 bases, and 7 bases had no gene match. Germline CDR1 and CDR2: SGHTA and FQGNSA. CDR3 length: 18 amino acids. In DNA, the CDR3 is TGTGCCAGCAGCGTCCGGCCTAGCGGGGGGTCTGGGGCCAACGTCCTGACTTTC. This codes for CASSVRPSGGSGANVLTF.

The chain uses TRBV6-6 and TRBJ1-2; no definite D call. With 8 bases removed from V and 4 bases from J, the gap between germline ends came to 23 bases. Germline CDR1 is MNHNY and CDR2 is SVGAGI (reference sequence). The CDR3 is 16 residues long. CDR3 nucleotide sequence: TGTGCCAGCGTGAGGGCGCTGATAAGAAAGACCTATGGCTACACCTTC. Translation gives CASVRALIRKTYGYTF.

The rearrangement uses TRBV19 and TRBJ2-1; the D gene is possibly TRBD2 (5 bases). This CDR3 spans 16 amino acids. V lost 6 bases, J lost 3 bases, and 18 bases lay in between. CDR1 is LNHDA, CDR2 SQIVND, per germline (reference sequence). The CDR3 sequence is CASSVRGERIYNEQFF. CDR3 nucleotide sequence: TGTGCCAGTAGCGTCCGTGGAGAGCGGATCTACAATGAGCAGTTCTTC.

The chain combines TRBV5-4 with TRBJ2-7; 7 nucleotides line up with TRBD2. From germline, CDR1 is SGHNT and CDR2 YYREEE (reference sequence). The CDR3 is made up of 16 amino acids. V was pared by 0 bases and J by 3 bases, with 9 bases of the junction left unmatched. CDR3 nucleotide sequence: TGTGCCAGCAGCTTGGACCCCAGGACTAGTTTCTACGAGCAGTACTTC. Its translation is CASSLDPRTSFYEQYF. Full variable domain (remainder filled in from reference TRBV5-4 and TRBJ2-7): ETGVTQSPTHLIKTRGQQVTLRCSSQSGHNTVSWYQQALGQGPQFIFQYYREEENGRGNFPPRFSGLQFPNYSSELNVNALELDDSALYLCASSLDPRTSFYEQYFGPGTRLTVT.

This chain links TRBV28 with TRBJ1-5; D not resolved. The germline gives CDR1 MDHEN, CDR2 SYDVKM. V dropped 5 bases and J dropped 4 bases, with 6 bases sitting between them. This CDR3 has 12 residues. CDR3 in DNA: TGTGCCAGCAGTGAGAGAAATCAGCCCCAGCATTTT. Amino acids: CASSERNQPQHF.

This CDR3 reads CSVSRGPAQYF. CDR3 nucleotide sequence: TGCAGCGTGTCCAGGGGGCCCGCGCAGTACTTC. The rearrangement uses TRBV29-1 and TRBJ2-7, with 8 bases matching TRBD1. CDR1 is SQVTM, CDR2 ANQGSEA, per germline. Losses at the gene ends were 6 bases for V and 9 bases for J; bases not matched to a gene: 7. The CDR3 consists of 11 residues.

The chain employs TRBV28 and TRBJ1-2; 7 bases are a match to TRBD1. The V gene end was trimmed by 6 bases and the J gene end by 2 bases; junction bases not matched to a gene: 0. The length of the CDR3 is 12 residues. Per germline, CDR1 MDHEN and CDR2 SYDVKM. The CDR3 coding sequence is TGTGCCAGCAGGACAGGGAACTATGGCTACACCTTC. Amino acid sequence: CASRTGNYGYTF.

This clone occurred a few times. The rearrangement links TRBV29-1 to TRBJ2-3, with 14 bases identical to TRBD2. Germline assignment: CDR1 SQVTM and CDR2 ANQGSEA. The CDR3 totals 15 residues. Trimming removed 7 bases from V and 2 bases from J; junction bases left unmatched: 5. CDR3 amino acids: CSAGTSGGSTDTQYF. CDR3 in DNA: TGCAGCGCCGGGACTAGCGGGGGATCCACAGATACGCAGTATTTT.

This clone appeared a single time. Other DNA variants within this sample encode the same CDR3. The V and J genes are TRBV4-3 and TRBJ1-6; D is uncertain. The V gene lost 0 bases and the J gene lost 10 bases, with 16 bases spanning the gap. This CDR3 is built from 16 residues. The germline gives CDR1 LGHNA, CDR2 YSLEER. CDR3 residues: CASSQDSRPVSSPLHF. The CDR3 nucleotides are TGCGCCAGCAGCCAAGATTCTAGGCCAGTCAGCTCACCCCTCCACTTT.

The genes are TRBV9 and TRBJ2-7; the D gene is possibly TRBD1 (5 bases). This CDR3 region has 14 residues. Germline V CDR1 and CDR2: SGDLS, YYNGEE. V dropped 4 bases and J dropped 9 bases, with 20 bases sitting between them. The CDR3: CASSLGPSETGQYF. The CDR3 DNA sequence: TGTGCCAGCAGCTTGGGGCCGTCCGAAACGGGGCAGTACTTC.

This sequence joins TRBV7-9 and TRBJ2-1, with TRBD2 matching 7 bases. The germline CDR1 and CDR2 sequences are SEHNR and FQNEAQ (reference sequence). V trimming: 4 bases; J trimming: 13 bases; junction bases outside the gene matches: 10. There are 13 residues in the CDR3. In nucleotides, the CDR3 is TGTGCCAGCAGCTATGCCGATGCGGGGGACCAGTTCTTC. It is translated as CASSYADAGDQFF.

This clone is termed medium-sized. This rearrangement joins TRBV19 to TRBJ2-7, with D uncertain. The CDR3 consists of 13 residues. CDR1 and CDR2 (germline): LNHDA, SQIVND (reference sequence). V was cut by 8 bases and J by 1 base, with 12 bases left in between. CDR3 nucleotide sequence: TGTGCCAGTTCCCGAGACATTTCCTACGAGCAGTACTTC. It yields the protein CASSRDISYEQYF. Full variable domain (remainder filled in from reference TRBV19 and TRBJ2-7): DGGITQSPKYLFRKEGQNVTLSCEQNLNHDAMYWYRQDPGQGLRLIYYSQIVNDFQKGDIAEGYSVSREKKESFPLTVTSAQKNPTAFYLCASSRDISYEQYFGPGTRLTVT.

In its sample, this clone was seen a few times. The chain couples TRBV5-1 to TRBJ2-2, with 13 bases that match TRBD2. V was pared by 4 bases and J by 1 base, with 7 bases of the junction left unmatched. The V gene's germline CDR1 is SGHRS and CDR2 YFSETQ. The CDR3 covers 18 residues. The CDR3 nucleotides read TGCGCCAGCAGCCGGGGGACTAGCGGGGCCCTGAACACCGGGGAGCTGTTTTTT. Its translation is CASSRGTSGALNTGELFF.

This chain connects TRBV7-2 to TRBJ2-4; possible D gene TRBD1, 6 bases. CDR1 and CDR2 (germline): SGHTA, FQGNSA. Deletions cut 1 base from V and 8 bases from J, with 9 bases between. The CDR3 loop spans 13 amino acids. CDR3 coding DNA: TGTGCCAGCAGCTTAGGCGCAGGGGACATTCAGTACTTC. Its protein product is CASSLGAGDIQYF.

This chain joins TRBV18 and TRBJ2-3, with D perhaps TRBD2 (5 bases). CDR1 is KGHSH, CDR2 LQKENI, per germline. The CDR3 spans 14 residues. Trimming shortened V by 6 bases and J by 10 bases, and 20 bases separated the two germline ends. CDR3 in DNA: TGTGCCAGCTCCCCTCAGCGGCTTTTTATTTCGCAGTATTTT. Translated, it gives CASSPQRLFISQYF.